The following is a TCR beta chain sequence with its context. These data originate in a study of blood T cell repertoires in COVID-19. The wider study: Acute and convalescent COVID-19 specimens originated in the United States, Italy and Spain.

Trimming removed 0 bases from V and 1 base from J, with 7 bases in between. Germline V gene lookup returns CDR1 SGHRS and CDR2 YFSETQ. The CDR3 length is 15 residues. In the authors' methods: Nucleated cell number was recorded as an estimate derived from reference gene primer amplification. Profiled with immunoSEQ multiplex PCR; TCRdb holds only in-frame clones, not every one. Clone size and V and J calls were adopted from that table, with D and trimming inferred from the DNA. The sample contains about 82,000 clones, approximately 78% of which appear only once. The sequenced sample consisted of peripheral blood. V usage is TRBV5-1 and J usage is TRBJ2-2; TRBD1 is a possible D gene (5 bases). The TCR originated in a man in his sixties with COVID-19, enrolled during active disease. The CDR3 region is CASSLAGKNTGELFF. The CDR3 DNA reads as TGCGCCAGCAGCTTGGCAGGGAAGAACACCGGGGAGCTGTTTTTT.